This T cell receptor beta chain came from a study of T cells after somatic rescue of genetic block. This CDR3 has 16 residues. The ends lost 7 bases at V and 5 bases at J; junction bases unmatched: 14. Looked up from germline, CDR1 is LGHNT and CDR2 is FRNRAP. Measured with immunoSEQ multiplex PCR; TCRdb has only the in-frame clones, and not every one. The sample has tens of thousands of clones, roughly 91% seen once. Sequencing input: peripheral blood mononuclear cells (PBMCs). The rearrangement links TRBV12-5 to TRBJ2-7, with 10 positions matching TRBD2. This receptor was obtained from a young man. DNA of the CDR3: TGTGCTAGTGCTTCCCAGGGGCTAGCGGGAGTACACGAGCAGTACTTC. This sequence encodes CASASQGLAGVHEQYF.